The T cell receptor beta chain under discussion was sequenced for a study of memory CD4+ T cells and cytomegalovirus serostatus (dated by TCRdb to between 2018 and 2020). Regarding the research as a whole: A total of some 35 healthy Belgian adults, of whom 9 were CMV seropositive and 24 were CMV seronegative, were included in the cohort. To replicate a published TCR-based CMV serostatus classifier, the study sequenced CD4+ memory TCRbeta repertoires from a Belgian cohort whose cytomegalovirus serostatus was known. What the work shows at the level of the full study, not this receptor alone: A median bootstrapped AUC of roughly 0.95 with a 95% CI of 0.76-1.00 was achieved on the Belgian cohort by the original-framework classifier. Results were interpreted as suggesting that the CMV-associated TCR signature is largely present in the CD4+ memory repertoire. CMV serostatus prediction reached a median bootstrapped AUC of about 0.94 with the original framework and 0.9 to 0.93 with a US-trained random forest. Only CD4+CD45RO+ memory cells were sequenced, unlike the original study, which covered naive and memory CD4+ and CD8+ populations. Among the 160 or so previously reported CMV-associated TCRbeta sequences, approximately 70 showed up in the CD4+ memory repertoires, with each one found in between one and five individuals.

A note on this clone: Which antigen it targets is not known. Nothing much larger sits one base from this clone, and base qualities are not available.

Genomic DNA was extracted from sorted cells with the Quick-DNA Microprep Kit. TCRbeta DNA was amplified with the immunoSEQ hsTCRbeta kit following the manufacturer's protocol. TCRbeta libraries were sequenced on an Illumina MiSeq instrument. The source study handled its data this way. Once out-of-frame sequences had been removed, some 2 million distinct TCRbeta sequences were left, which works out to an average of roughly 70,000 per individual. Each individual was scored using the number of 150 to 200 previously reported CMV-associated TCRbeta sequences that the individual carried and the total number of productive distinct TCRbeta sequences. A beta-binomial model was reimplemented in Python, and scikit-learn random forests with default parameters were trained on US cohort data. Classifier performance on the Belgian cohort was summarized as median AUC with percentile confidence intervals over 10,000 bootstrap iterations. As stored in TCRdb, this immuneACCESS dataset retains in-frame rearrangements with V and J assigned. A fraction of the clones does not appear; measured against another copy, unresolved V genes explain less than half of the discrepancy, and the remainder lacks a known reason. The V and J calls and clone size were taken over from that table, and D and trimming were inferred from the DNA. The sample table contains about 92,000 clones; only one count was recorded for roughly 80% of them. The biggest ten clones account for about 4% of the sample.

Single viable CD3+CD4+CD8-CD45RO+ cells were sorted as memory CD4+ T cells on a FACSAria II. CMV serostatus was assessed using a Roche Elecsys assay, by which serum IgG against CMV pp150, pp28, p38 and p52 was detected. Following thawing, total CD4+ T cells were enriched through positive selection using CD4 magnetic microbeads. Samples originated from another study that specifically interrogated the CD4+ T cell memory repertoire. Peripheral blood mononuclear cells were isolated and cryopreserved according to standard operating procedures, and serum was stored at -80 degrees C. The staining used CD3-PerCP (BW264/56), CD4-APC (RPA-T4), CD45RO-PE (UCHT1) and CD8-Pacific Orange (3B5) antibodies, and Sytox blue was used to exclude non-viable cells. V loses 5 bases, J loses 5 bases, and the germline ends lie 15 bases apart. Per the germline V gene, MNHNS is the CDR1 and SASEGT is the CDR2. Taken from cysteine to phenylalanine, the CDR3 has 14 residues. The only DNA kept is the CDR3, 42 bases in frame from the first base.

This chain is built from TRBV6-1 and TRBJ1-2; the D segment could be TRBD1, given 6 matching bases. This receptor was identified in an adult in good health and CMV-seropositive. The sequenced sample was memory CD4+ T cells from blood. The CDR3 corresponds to CASSTRTEAYGYTF. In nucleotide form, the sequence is TGTGCCAGCAGTACACGGACAGAGGCTTATGGCTACACCTTC.